The 10 T cell receptor beta chains in this list originate from one sample, sequenced in a study of technical replicates of blood from several donors. The assay was immunoSEQ multiplex PCR, and TCRdb's table has in-frame clones only and misses some. The data show 60,000 or so clones, about 96% seen once. Sequenced sample: T cells isolated from PBMCs. All receptors come from a human donor in good health.

The sample holds one count of this clone. This chain connects TRBV29-1 to TRBJ1-3; possible D gene TRBD1, 6 bases. The germline V gene encodes CDR1 SQVTM and CDR2 ANQGSEA. Trimming shortened V by 7 bases and J by 0 bases, and 13 bases separated the two germline ends. This CDR3 is 14 amino acids long. The CDR3 protein is CSAGGGSSGNTIYF. Written as DNA, the CDR3 is TGCAGCGCTGGTGGGGGCTCCTCTGGAAACACCATATATTTT.

The gene calls are TRBV28 and TRBJ2-6; 10 bases fit TRBD1. Trimming cost V 5 bases and J 4 bases; bases outside gene matches: 5. The CDR3 totals 16 residues. The V gene's germline CDR1 is MDHEN and CDR2 SYDVKM. This chain's CDR3 is CASSRQGASGANVLTF. DNA of the CDR3: TGTGCCAGCAGTCGACAGGGGGCGAGCGGGGCCAACGTCCTGACTTTC.

V usage is TRBV6-1 and J usage is TRBJ2-7; D gene unclear. The V gene's germline CDR1 is MNHNS and CDR2 SASEGT. This CDR3 region has 13 residues. Trimming cost V 4 bases and J 1 base, with 8 bases left between them. CDR3 residues: CASSGLTSYEQYF. The CDR3 DNA follows: TGTGCCAGCAGTGGCCTTACATCCTACGAGCAGTACTTC.

The chain recombines TRBV11-2 with TRBJ1-1; the D is unclear. This CDR3 comprises 15 residues. Germline CDR1 SGHAT, CDR2 FQNNGV. The V and J ends lost 3 bases and 3 bases respectively, with 14 bases between them. CDR3 coding DNA: TGTGCCAGCAGCTTTAACGAGAATTGGTACACTGAAGCTTTCTTT. Encoded protein: CASSFNENWYTEAFF.

The chain couples TRBV14 to TRBJ2-7; D is undetermined. CDR1 is SGHDN, CDR2 FVKESK, per germline. The V end was cut by 2 bases, the J end by 1 base, with 6 bases between. The CDR3 is made up of 13 amino acids. CDR3 in amino acids: CASSQPSSYEQYF. CDR3 DNA: TGTGCCAGCAGCCAACCGAGTTCCTACGAGCAGTACTTC.

CDR3 coding DNA: TGTGCCAGCAGCACCGGGACAGGCTATGGCTACACCTTC. Its translation: CASSTGTGYGYTF. V usage is TRBV5-5 and J usage is TRBJ1-2; 8 nucleotides agree with TRBD1. There are 13 residues in the CDR3. V dropped 4 bases and J dropped 4; count of bases not matched to a gene: 3. Germline V CDR1 and CDR2: SGHKS, YYEKEE (reference sequence).

V gene TRBV6-5 combines with J gene TRBJ2-1; perhaps TRBD1 as D (6 bases). Germline V gives CDR1 MNHEY, CDR2 SVGAGI. CDR3 length equals 15 residues. V lost 0 bases and J 8 bases, leaving 14 bases between the germline ends. CDR3 region: CASSYSSGDPDEQFF. CDR3 nucleotide sequence: TGTGCCAGCAGTTACTCTTCAGGGGATCCGGATGAGCAGTTCTTC.

The chain has TRBV6-6 and TRBJ1-2, with D uncertain. CDR1 is MNHNY and CDR2 is SVGAGI in the germline V gene (reference sequence). The germline V and J ends were trimmed by 2 bases and 6 bases, with 13 bases remaining between them. The CDR3 contains 14 residues. The chain's CDR3 is CASSYQTGRNGYTF. The CDR3 DNA sequence: TGTGCCAGCAGTTACCAGACCGGGAGAAATGGCTACACCTTC.

V and J are TRBV25-1 and TRBJ1-1; TRBD1 matches at 9 bases. Germline loops: CDR1 MGHDK, CDR2 SYGVNS. The CDR3 sequence is 14 residues long. The trim removed 6 bases at V and 4 bases at J, leaving 6 bases unmatched. CDR3 loop: CASRQGAGGTEAFF. The CDR3, as DNA: TGTGCCAGCAGACAGGGGGCTGGTGGCACTGAAGCTTTCTTT.

This chain links TRBV28 with TRBJ1-4; D might be TRBD1 (6 bases). This CDR3 is built from 20 residues. The germline V gene has CDR1 MDHEN and CDR2 SYDVKM. V was cut by 6 bases and J by 0 bases, with 26 bases left in between. The CDR3: CASSKLGDIAMVATNEKLFF. The CDR3 region has the DNA TGTGCCAGCAGCAAATTGGGGGACATTGCTATGGTTGCAACTAATGAAAAACTGTTTTTT.